This TCR beta chain was retrieved from a study of PD-L1 blockade in urothelial cancer. Study summary: Patients commenced intravenous atezolizumab, 1,200 mg every 3 weeks, around 2014. Patients had received 0 to 3 prior chemotherapy regimens.

Noted time point: peripheral blood 6 weeks after treatment start. CDR3 length: 16 amino acids. The V and J ends lost 2 bases and 7 bases, in that order; junction bases with no gene match: 11. Per germline, CDR1 SGHTA and CDR2 FQGNSA. Every PCR got spiked synthetic TCR analog templates. Sequenced by immunoSEQ multiplex PCR; TCRdb stores in-frame clones only, minus some. The table shows about 90,000 clones, with around four fifths occurring only once. This sequence originates from a man between 65 and 79 years old with urothelial cancer. The sequencing used PBMCs, collected around atezolizumab (anti-PD-L1) treatment. The gene calls are TRBV7-2 and TRBJ2-3, with 8 bases matching TRBD1. Here the CDR3 DNA reads TGTGCCAGCAGCTTATGGGGGACAGGACAAACAAATACGCAGTATTTT. It encodes CASSLWGTGQTNTQYF.